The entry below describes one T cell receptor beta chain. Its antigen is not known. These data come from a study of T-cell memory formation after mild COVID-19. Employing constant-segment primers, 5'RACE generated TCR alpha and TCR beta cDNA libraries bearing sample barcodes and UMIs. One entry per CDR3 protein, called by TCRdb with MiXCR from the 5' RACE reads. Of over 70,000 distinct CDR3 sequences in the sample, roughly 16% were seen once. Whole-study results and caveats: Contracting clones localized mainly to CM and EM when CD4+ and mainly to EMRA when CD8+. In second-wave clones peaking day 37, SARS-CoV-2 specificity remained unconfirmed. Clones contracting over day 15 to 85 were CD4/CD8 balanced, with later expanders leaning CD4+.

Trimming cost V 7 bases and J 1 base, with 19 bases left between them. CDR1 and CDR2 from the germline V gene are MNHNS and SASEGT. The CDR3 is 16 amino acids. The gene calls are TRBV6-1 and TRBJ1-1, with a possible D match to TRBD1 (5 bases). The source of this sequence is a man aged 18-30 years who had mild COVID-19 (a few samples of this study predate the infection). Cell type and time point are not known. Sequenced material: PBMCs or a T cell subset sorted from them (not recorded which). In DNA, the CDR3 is TGTGCCAGCACCCTGCACGGGGGGGTGGGGAACACTGAAGCTTTCTTT. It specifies CASTLHGGVGNTEAFF.